This is a list of T cell receptor beta chains from one sample in a study of patients and donors after allogeneic stem cell transplantation. TCRdb processed the RT-PCR reads anew with MiXCR; each CDR3 protein has one entry. The repertoire has about 200,000 distinct CDR3 sequences, roughly 40% of them found once; the top ten carry 33%. What was sequenced was blood, either unsorted or a sorted T cell fraction (not recorded which). Receptors were obtained from a human donor who was either an allogeneic HSCT recipient or a stem cell or donor lymphocyte infusion donor (not recorded which). It is not recorded whose cells these are; they may come from a transplant donor. Each CDR3 is given with its conserved first and last residue. Fields, in order: clone size, J gene, D gene, V gene, CDR3 DNA, CDR3 protein. D genes are given only for firm matches. For some rows the clone size is stated as once, few or many, or as a class when expanded; others skip it.

few,TRBJ1-2,NA,TRBV12-3/TRBV12-4,TGTGCCAGCAGTTTAGGGGACGGACCCTATGGCTACACCTTC,CASSLGDGPYGYTF
many,TRBJ1-5,NA,TRBV2,TGTGCCAGTCAGTGGGGAGGCAATCAGCCCCAGCATTTT,CASQWGGNQPQHF
NA,TRBJ2-1,TRBD2,TRBV5-1,TGCGCCAGCAGCTTGGCCGGGCGGGAGGTGACTGAGCAGTTCTTC,CASSLAGREVTEQFF
NA,TRBJ2-2,NA,TRBV12-5,TGTGCTAGTGGTTTGGGGGTAGGGTTAACCTTCACCGGGGAGCTGTTTTTT,CASGLGVGLTFTGELFF
few,TRBJ1-1,TRBD1,TRBV24-1,TGTGCCACCAGTAACCCAAATTGGACAGGGTTACGAACTGAAGCTTTCTTT,CATSNPNWTGLRTEAFF
NA,TRBJ1-2,NA,TRBV7-9,TGTGCCAGCAGCTTAGCCGACTATGGCTACACCTTC,CASSLADYGYTF
NA,TRBJ2-7,NA,TRBV4-1,TGCGCCAGCAGCCAAGTGGGGGGGCTCTACGAGCAGTACTTC,CASSQVGGLYEQYF
NA,TRBJ1-1,NA,TRBV27,TGTGCCAGCAGTCACGGACATCCCATGAACACTGAAGCTTTCTTT,CASSHGHPMNTEAFF
NA,TRBJ1-4,NA,TRBV2,TGTGCCCTCCGGGTGGATGAAAAACTGTTTTTT,CALRVDEKLFF
few,TRBJ1-1,NA,TRBV9,TGTGCCAGCAGCGTAGCTAACTGGGGCACTGAAGCTTTCTTT,CASSVANWGTEAFF
NA,TRBJ1-2,NA,TRBV27,TGTGCCAGCAGCCCGGGGGGTTGGACTGGCTACACCTTC,CASSPGGWTGYTF
NA,TRBJ1-1,NA,TRBV3-1,TGTGCCAGCAGCCGTCTCGTACGAGGCGCTGAAGCTTTCTTT,CASSRLVRGAEAFF
NA,TRBJ2-7,NA,TRBV15,TGTGCCACCAGCAGAGAGGGTTACGAGCAGTACTTC,CATSREGYEQYF
NA,TRBJ1-2,NA,TRBV27,TGTGCCAGCAGTCTCAGTGGTACCTATGGCTACACCTTC,CASSLSGTYGYTF
once,TRBJ1-1,NA,TRBV29-1,TGCAGCGTTGAAAAGGGGAGGAACACTGAAGCTTTCTTT,CSVEKGRNTEAFF
NA,TRBJ1-1,NA,TRBV7-8,TGTGCCAGCAGCCCGACAGGAGCCCCAAATGAAGCTTTCTTT,CASSPTGAPNEAFF
NA,TRBJ2-3,NA,TRBV20-1,TGCAGTGCGACTTCAGATACGCAGTATTTT,CSATSDTQYF
few,TRBJ1-5,NA,TRBV12-3/TRBV12-4,TGTGCCAGCAGTTTAAGTGTGGGTAGCAATCAGCCCCAGCATTTT,CASSLSVGSNQPQHF
NA,TRBJ1-3,NA,TRBV4-1,TGCGCCAGCAGCCAACGAATAGGAAACACCATATATTTT,CASSQRIGNTIYF
NA,TRBJ1-5,NA,TRBV27,TGTGCCAGCAGTTTAATAGGGGCCGAGCAGCCCCAGCATTTT,CASSLIGAEQPQHF
few,TRBJ1-2,NA,TRBV10-3,TGTGCCATCAGGGACACAGGAGAGCCTTTCTATGGCTACACCTTC,CAIRDTGEPFYGYTF
NA,TRBJ2-1,NA,TRBV7-9,TGTGCCAGCAACTTCCGGGACCGCGCCTACAATGAGCAGTTCTTC,CASNFRDRAYNEQFF